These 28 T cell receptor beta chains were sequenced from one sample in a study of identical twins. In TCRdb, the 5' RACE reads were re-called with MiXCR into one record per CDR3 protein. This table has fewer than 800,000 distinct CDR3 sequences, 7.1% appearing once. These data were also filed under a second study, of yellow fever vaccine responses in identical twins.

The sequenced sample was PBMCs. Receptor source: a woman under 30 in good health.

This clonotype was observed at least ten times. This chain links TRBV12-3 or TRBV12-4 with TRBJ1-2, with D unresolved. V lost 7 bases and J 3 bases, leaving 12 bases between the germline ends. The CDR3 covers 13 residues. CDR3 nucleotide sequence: TGTGCCAGCAAACCGGGCCCACACTATGGCTACACCTTC. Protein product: CASKPGPHYGYTF.

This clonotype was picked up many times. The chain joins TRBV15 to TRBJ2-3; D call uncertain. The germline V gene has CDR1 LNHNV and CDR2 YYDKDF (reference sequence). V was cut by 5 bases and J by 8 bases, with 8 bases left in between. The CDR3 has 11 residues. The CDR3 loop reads CATSGDFTQYF. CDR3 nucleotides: TGTGCCACCAGCGGGGATTTTACGCAGTATTTT.

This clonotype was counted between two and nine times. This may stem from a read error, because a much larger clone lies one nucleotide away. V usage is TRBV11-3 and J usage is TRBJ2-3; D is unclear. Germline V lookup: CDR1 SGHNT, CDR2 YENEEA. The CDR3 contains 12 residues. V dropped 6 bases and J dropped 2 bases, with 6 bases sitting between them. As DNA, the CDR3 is TGTGCCAGCAGAAAAAACACAGATACGCAGTATTTT. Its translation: CASRKNTDTQYF. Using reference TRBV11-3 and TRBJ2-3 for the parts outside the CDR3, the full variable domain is EAGVVQSPRYKIIEKKQPVAFWCNPISGHNTLYWYLQNLGQGPELLIRYENEEAVDDSQLPKDRFSAERLKGVDSTLKIQPAELGDSAVYLCASRKNTDTQYFGPGTRLTVL.

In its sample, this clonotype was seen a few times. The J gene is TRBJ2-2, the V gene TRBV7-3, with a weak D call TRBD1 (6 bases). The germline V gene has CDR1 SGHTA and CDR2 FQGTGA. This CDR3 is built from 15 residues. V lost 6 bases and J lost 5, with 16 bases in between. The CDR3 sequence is CASRSTGPLTGELFF. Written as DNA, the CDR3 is TGTGCCAGCAGGTCAACAGGGCCGCTAACCGGGGAGCTGTTTTTT.

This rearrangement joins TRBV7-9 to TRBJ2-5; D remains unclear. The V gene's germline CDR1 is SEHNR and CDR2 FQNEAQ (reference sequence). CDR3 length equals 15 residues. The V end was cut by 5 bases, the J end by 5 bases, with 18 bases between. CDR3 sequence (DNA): TGTGCCAGCAGCCTCAGTAATTCTCGTTTGGAGACCCAGTACTTC. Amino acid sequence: CASSLSNSRLETQYF.

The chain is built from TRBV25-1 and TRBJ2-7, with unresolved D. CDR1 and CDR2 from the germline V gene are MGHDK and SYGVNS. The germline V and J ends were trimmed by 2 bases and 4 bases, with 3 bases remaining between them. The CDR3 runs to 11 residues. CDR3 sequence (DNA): TGTGCCAGCAGTGAACAATACGAGCAGTACTTC. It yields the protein CASSEQYEQYF.

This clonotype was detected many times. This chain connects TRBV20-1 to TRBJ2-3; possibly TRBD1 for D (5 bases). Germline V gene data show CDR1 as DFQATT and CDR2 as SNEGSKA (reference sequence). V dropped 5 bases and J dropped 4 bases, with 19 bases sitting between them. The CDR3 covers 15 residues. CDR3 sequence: CSASGPSMGPDTQYF. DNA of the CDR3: TGCAGTGCTTCCGGGCCCTCAATGGGGCCAGATACGCAGTATTTT.

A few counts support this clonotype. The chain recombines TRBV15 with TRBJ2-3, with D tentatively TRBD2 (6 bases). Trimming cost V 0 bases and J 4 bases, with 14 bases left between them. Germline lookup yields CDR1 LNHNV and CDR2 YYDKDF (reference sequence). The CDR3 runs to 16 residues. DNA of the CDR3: TGTGCCACCAGCAGAGAGCCCAGTGGACTACCAGATACGCAGTATTTT. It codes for CATSREPSGLPDTQYF.

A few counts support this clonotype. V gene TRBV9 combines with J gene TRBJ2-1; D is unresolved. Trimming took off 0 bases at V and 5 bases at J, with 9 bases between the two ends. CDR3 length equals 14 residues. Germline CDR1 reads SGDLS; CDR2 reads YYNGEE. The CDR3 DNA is TGTGCCAGCAGCGTAGAGTGGGCAGACAATGAGCAGTTCTTC. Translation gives CASSVEWADNEQFF. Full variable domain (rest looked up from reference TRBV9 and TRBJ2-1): DSGVTQTPKHLITATGQRVTLRCSPRSGDLSVYWYQQSLDQGLQFLIQYYNGEERAKGNILERFSAQQFPDLHSELNLSSLELGDSALYFCASSVEWADNEQFFGPGTRLTVL.

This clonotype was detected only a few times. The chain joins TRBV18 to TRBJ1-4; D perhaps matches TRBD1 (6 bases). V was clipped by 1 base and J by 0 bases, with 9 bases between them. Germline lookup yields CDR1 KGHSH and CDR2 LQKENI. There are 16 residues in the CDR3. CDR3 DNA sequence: TGTGCCAGCTCACCACTGACAGGCGCAACTAATGAAAAACTGTTTTTT. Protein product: CASSPLTGATNEKLFF.

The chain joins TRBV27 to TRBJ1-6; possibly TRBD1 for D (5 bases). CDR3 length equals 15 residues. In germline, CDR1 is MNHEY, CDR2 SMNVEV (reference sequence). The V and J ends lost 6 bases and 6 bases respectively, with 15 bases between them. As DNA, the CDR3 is TGTGCCAGCAGGGGGGTCTCAACGGGTAATTCACCCCTCCACTTT. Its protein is CASRGVSTGNSPLHF.

CDR3 DNA sequence: TGTGCCATCAGTGAGACACCCGGGACAGCTAATGAAAAACTGTTTTTT. It specifies CAISETPGTANEKLFF. The chain combines TRBV10-3 with TRBJ1-4; TRBD1 aligns across 7 bases. Germline CDR1 reads ENHRY; CDR2 reads SYGVKD. The trim removed 2 bases at V and 3 bases at J, leaving 6 bases unmatched. CDR3 length equals 16 residues.

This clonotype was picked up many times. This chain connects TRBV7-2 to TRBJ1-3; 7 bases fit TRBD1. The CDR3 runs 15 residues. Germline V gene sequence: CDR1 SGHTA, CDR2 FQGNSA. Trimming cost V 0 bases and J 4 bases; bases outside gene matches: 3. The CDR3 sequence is CASSLAGTAGNTIYF. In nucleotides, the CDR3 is TGTGCCAGCAGCTTAGCAGGGACAGCCGGAAACACCATATATTTT.

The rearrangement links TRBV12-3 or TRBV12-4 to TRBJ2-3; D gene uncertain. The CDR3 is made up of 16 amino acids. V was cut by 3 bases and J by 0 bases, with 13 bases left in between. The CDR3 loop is CASSLIDTPSTDTQYF. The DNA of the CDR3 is TGTGCCAGCAGTTTGATAGATACTCCTAGCACAGATACGCAGTATTTT.

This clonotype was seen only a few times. CDR3 amino acids: CATSRSGASYEQYF. As DNA, the CDR3 is TGTGCCACCAGCAGATCTGGGGCATCCTACGAGCAGTACTTC. This chain uses TRBV15 with TRBJ2-7, with D perhaps TRBD1 (5 bases). V gave up 2 bases and J gave up 1 base, with 9 bases separating them. Germline assignment: CDR1 LNHNV and CDR2 YYDKDF (reference sequence). This CDR3 is built from 14 residues.

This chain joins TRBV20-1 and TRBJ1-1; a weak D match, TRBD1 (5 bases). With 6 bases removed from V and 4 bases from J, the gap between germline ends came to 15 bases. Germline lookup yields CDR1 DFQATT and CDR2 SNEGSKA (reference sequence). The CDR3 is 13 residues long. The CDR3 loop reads CSAEGRIFTEAFF. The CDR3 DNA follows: TGCAGTGCCGAGGGACGGATTTTCACTGAAGCTTTCTTT.

The CDR3 reads CASGRAGGYYQPQHF. DNA of the CDR3: TGTGCCAGCGGTCGGGCGGGGGGCTATTATCAGCCCCAGCATTTT. This chain connects TRBV6-1 to TRBJ1-5, with D maybe TRBD1 (6 bases). This CDR3 contains 15 residues. In germline, CDR1 is MNHNS, CDR2 SASEGT. The germline V and J ends were trimmed by 8 bases and 5 bases, with 19 bases remaining between them.

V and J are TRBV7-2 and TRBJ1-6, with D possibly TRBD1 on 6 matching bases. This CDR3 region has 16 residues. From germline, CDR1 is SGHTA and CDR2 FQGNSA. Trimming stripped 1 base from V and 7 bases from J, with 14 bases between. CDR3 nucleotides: TGTGCCAGCAGCTTAGAGCATAGGGGGGCGAATTCACCCCTCCACTTT. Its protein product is CASSLEHRGANSPLHF.

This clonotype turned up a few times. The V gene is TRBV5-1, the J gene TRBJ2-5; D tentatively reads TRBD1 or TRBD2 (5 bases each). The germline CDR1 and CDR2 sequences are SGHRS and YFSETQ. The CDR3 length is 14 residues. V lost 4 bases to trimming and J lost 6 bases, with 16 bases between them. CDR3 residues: CASSTTAGRQTQYF. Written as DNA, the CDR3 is TGCGCCAGCAGCACAACGGCAGGGAGACAGACCCAGTACTTC.

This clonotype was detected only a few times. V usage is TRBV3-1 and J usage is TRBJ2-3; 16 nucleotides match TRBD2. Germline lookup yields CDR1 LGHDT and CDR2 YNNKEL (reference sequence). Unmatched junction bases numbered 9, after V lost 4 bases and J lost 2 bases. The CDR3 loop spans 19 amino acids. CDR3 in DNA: TGTGCCAGCAGCCGAAGGGGACTAGCGGGAGGGTTTGCCACAGATACGCAGTATTTT. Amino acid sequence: CASSRRGLAGGFATDTQYF.

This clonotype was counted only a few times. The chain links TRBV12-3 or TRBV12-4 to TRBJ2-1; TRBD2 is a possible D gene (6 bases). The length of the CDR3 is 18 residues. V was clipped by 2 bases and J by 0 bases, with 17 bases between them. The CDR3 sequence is CASSLLGRTDHSYNEQFF. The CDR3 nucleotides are TGTGCCAGCAGTTTATTAGGGAGGACTGATCACTCCTACAATGAGCAGTTCTTC.

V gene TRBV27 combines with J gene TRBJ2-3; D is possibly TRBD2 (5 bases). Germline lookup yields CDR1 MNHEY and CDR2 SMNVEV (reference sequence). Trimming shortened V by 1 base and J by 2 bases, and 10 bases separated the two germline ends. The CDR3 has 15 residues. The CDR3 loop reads CASSLLAGYTDTQYF. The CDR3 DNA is TGTGCCAGCAGTTTATTGGCGGGTTACACAGATACGCAGTATTTT.

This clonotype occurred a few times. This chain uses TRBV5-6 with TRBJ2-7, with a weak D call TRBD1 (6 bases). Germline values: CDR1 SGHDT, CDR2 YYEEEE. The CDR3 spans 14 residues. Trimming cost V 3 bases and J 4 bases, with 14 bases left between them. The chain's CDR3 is CASSWGTRPYEQYF. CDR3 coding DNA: TGTGCCAGCAGCTGGGGGACAAGACCGTACGAGCAGTACTTC.

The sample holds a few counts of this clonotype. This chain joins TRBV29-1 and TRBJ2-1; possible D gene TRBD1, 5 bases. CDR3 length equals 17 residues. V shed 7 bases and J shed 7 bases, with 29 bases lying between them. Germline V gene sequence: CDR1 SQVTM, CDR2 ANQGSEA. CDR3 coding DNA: TGCAGCGCCGCCACCCAAGGAAGCAGGGTAGACGGGAATGAGCAGTTCTTC. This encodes CSAATQGSRVDGNEQFF.

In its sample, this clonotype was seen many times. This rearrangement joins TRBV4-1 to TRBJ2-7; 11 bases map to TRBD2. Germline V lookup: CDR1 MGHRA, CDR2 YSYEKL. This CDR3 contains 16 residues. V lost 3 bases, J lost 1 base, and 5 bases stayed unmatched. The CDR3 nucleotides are TGCGCCAGCAGCCACAAAACTAGCGGGAGTTCCTACGAGCAGTACTTC. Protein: CASSHKTSGSSYEQYF.

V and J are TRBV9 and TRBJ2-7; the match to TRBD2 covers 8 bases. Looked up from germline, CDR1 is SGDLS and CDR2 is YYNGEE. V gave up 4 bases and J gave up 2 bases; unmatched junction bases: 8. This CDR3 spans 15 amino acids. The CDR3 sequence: CASSFSGSPAYEQYF. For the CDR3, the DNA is TGTGCCAGCAGCTTCAGCGGGAGTCCCGCCTACGAGCAGTACTTC.

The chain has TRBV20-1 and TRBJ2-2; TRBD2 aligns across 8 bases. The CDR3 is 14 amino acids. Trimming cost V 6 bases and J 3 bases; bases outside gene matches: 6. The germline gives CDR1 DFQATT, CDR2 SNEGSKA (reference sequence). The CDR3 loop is CSAYPGLDTGELFF. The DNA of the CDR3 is TGCAGTGCGTATCCGGGACTAGACACCGGGGAGCTGTTTTTT.

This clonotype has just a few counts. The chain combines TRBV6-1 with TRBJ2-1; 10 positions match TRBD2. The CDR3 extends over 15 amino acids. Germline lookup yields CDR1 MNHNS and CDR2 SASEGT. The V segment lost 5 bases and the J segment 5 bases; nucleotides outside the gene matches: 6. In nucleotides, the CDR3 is TGTGCCAGCAGTCCAACTAGCGGGGCCCACAATGAGCAGTTCTTC. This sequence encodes CASSPTSGAHNEQFF.